The 24 T cell receptor beta chains in this list originate from one sample, sequenced in a study of blood T cell repertoires in COVID-19. The table came from immunoSEQ multiplex PCR; TCRdb's copy has only in-frame clones and leaves some out. The data hold 350,000 or so clones, with roughly 90% observed a single time. Input material: PBMCs or T cells enriched from blood (not recorded which). The receptors were gathered from a woman in her twenties or thirties who had been exposed to COVID-19.

The rearrangement links TRBV5-1 to TRBJ1-2; 8 positions agree with TRBD1. Trimming took 4 bases from V and 6 from J; bases not matched to a gene: 5. The CDR3 extends over 13 amino acids. In germline, CDR1 is SGHRS, CDR2 YFSETQ. CDR3 sequence reads: CASSQGASNGYTF. The CDR3 DNA is TGCGCCAGCAGCCAGGGGGCGTCCAATGGCTACACCTTC.

The J gene is TRBJ1-2, the V gene TRBV20-1; no clear D. This CDR3 contains 13 residues. V was shortened by 3 bases and J by 6 bases, with 14 bases between the two germline ends. Germline-derived CDR1 and CDR2 are DFQATT and SNEGSKA (reference sequence). CDR3 coding DNA: TGCAGTGCTAGTGGCGGTCCCGGGAATGGCTACACCTTC. Translated: CSASGGPGNGYTF.

The V gene is TRBV10-2, the J gene TRBJ2-7, with 8 bases that match TRBD1. CDR1 and CDR2 from the germline V gene are WSHSY and SAAADI. The CDR3 has 14 residues. Trimming took 7 bases from V and 1 from J; bases not matched to a gene: 6. The CDR3 protein is CASNPGQVSYEQYF. The CDR3 nucleotides are TGCGCCAGCAACCCGGGACAGGTGTCCTACGAGCAGTACTTC.

The rearrangement links TRBV7-8 to TRBJ1-4, with 9 bases fitting TRBD1. Trimming cost V 4 bases and J 8 bases; bases outside gene matches: 8. The CDR3 loop spans 15 amino acids. The germline gives CDR1 SGHVS, CDR2 FQNEAQ. The CDR3 region has the DNA TGTGCCAGCAGCTCAGGGACAGGGCCGTGGGAAAAACTGTTTTTT. Translation gives CASSSGTGPWEKLFF.

This chain connects TRBV4-1 to TRBJ2-2; 8 bases align to TRBD1. Germline CDR1 reads MGHRA; CDR2 reads YSYEKL. V shed 4 bases, J shed 0 bases, and the junction held 7 bases outside the gene matches. This CDR3 contains 17 residues. Here the CDR3 DNA reads TGCGCCAGCAGCCCCCGGGACAGGCGAACGAACACCGGGGAGCTGTTTTTT. Translation gives CASSPRDRRTNTGELFF.

The sample holds one count of this clone. The V call is TRBV27, the J call TRBJ1-2; D ambiguous. The CDR3 length is 14 residues. Germline V gene data show CDR1 as MNHEY and CDR2 as SMNVEV (reference sequence). The ends were cut back, 5 bases at V and 5 bases at J, with 15 bases in the middle. The CDR3 coding sequence is TGTGCCAGCAGTCCGATGGCGGGGAGGTATGGCTACACCTTC. This gives the protein CASSPMAGRYGYTF.

The rearrangement links TRBV10-3 to TRBJ1-1; perhaps TRBD1 as D (5 bases). V was clipped by 6 bases and J by 1 base, with 9 bases between them. The V gene's germline CDR1 is ENHRY and CDR2 SYGVKD. The CDR3 contains 13 residues. In DNA, the CDR3 is TGTGCCATCAGAATGACAGAGAACACTGAAGCTTTCTTT. Protein: CAIRMTENTEAFF.

This clone was observed a handful of times. This sample includes further DNA sequences coding for the same CDR3. V and J are TRBV5-1 and TRBJ1-1; 10 nucleotides line up with TRBD1. V gave up 0 bases and J gave up 1 base; unmatched junction bases: 3. CDR3 size: 16 residues. The germline V gene encodes CDR1 SGHRS and CDR2 YFSETQ. CDR3 amino acids: CASSLGQGAGNTEAFF. In nucleotides, the CDR3 is TGCGCCAGCAGCTTGGGACAGGGGGCGGGGAACACTGAAGCTTTCTTT.

The chain links TRBV7-8 to TRBJ2-7, with D possibly TRBD2 on 6 matching bases. The V end was cut by 1 base, the J end by 4 bases, with 14 bases between. The CDR3 runs 15 residues. Germline assignment: CDR1 SGHVS and CDR2 FQNEAQ. CDR3 residues: CASSLVPGSRYEQYF. The CDR3 coding sequence is TGTGCCAGCAGCTTAGTCCCCGGGAGTAGGTACGAGCAGTACTTC.

V usage is TRBV28 and J usage is TRBJ2-3, with TRBD2 matching over 13 bases. This CDR3 comprises 17 residues. The ends lost 4 bases at V and 4 bases at J; junction bases unmatched: 8. The germline V gene encodes CDR1 MDHEN and CDR2 SYDVKM. The CDR3 DNA reads as TGTGCCAGCAGTTCCCGGACTAGCGGGAGAGTCGCAGATACGCAGTATTTT. Amino acid sequence: CASSSRTSGRVADTQYF.

This chain uses TRBV4-2 with TRBJ2-7; D might be TRBD2 (6 bases). V lost 0 bases, J lost 4 bases, and 13 bases lay in between. Germline V gene data show CDR1 as LGHNA and CDR2 as YNFKEQ. The CDR3 runs to 15 residues. CDR3 loop: CASSQDRGDSYEQYF. CDR3 DNA: TGTGCCAGCAGCCAAGATCGCGGGGACTCATACGAGCAGTACTTC.

The rearrangement joins TRBV9 to TRBJ1-2, with D maybe TRBD1 (6 bases). This CDR3 region has 15 residues. Trimming left V 0 bases short and J 3 bases short, with 12 bases between. The germline CDR1 and CDR2 sequences are SGDLS and YYNGEE. The CDR3 DNA reads TGTGCCAGCAGCGTAGCCCGAGGGGGGGACTATGGCTACACCTTC. It yields the protein CASSVARGGDYGYTF. Supplemented by reference TRBV9 and TRBJ1-2, the full variable domain reads DSGVTQTPKHLITATGQRVTLRCSPRSGDLSVYWYQQSLDQGLQFLIQYYNGEERAKGNILERFSAQQFPDLHSELNLSSLELGDSALYFCASSVARGGDYGYTFGSGTRLTVV.

This clone was counted once. The chain combines TRBV28 with TRBJ1-1; tentatively, D is TRBD1 (5 bases). This CDR3 is built from 16 residues. CDR1 and CDR2 (germline): MDHEN, SYDVKM. Trimming removed 2 bases at V and 4 bases at J, with 17 bases between. CDR3 bases: TGTGCCAGCAGTTTAGTTTATCGGGGGTTAGGCACTGAAGCTTTCTTT. This sequence encodes CASSLVYRGLGTEAFF.

The chain has TRBV25-1 and TRBJ2-2; no clear D. V was clipped by 3 bases and J by 1 base, with 3 bases between them. The germline gives CDR1 MGHDK, CDR2 SYGVNS. The CDR3 is made up of 13 amino acids. The CDR3 is CASSDRNTGELFF. CDR3 DNA: TGTGCCAGCAGTGACAGGAACACCGGGGAGCTGTTTTTT.

The V gene is TRBV6-4, the J gene TRBJ1-3; the D is unclear. Germline loops: CDR1 MRHNA, CDR2 SNTAGT. The CDR3 has 21 residues. V lost 0 bases, J lost 0 bases, and 24 bases lay in between. CDR3 DNA: TGTGCCAGCAGTGACTCGGGAGCGAGGCGTGCGGCTGATCCCTCTGGAAACACCATATATTTT. This translates into CASSDSGARRAADPSGNTIYF.

V usage is TRBV6-1 and J usage is TRBJ2-1, with a possible D match to TRBD2 (6 bases). Trimming took off 1 base at V and 2 bases at J, with 12 bases between the two ends. This CDR3 has 16 residues. Germline lookup yields CDR1 MNHNS and CDR2 SASEGT. The CDR3 sequence: CASSEVYGSTYNEQFF. The CDR3 DNA sequence: TGTGCCAGCAGTGAAGTTTACGGGAGCACCTACAATGAGCAGTTCTTC.

This chain connects TRBV6-5 to TRBJ2-7, with 14 bases fitting TRBD2. The V gene end was trimmed by 4 bases and the J gene end by 6 bases; junction bases not matched to a gene: 2. Germline CDR1 is MNHEY and CDR2 is SVGAGI. The CDR3 is made up of 14 amino acids. The CDR3 protein is CASSSGTSGSEQYF. Written as DNA, the CDR3 is TGTGCCAGCAGTTCCGGGACTAGCGGGAGCGAGCAGTACTTC.

This clone appeared once. The gene calls are TRBV4-2 and TRBJ2-7; the match to TRBD2 covers 7 bases. V lost 0 bases, J lost 3 bases, and 5 bases stayed unmatched. CDR1 and CDR2 (germline): LGHNA, YNFKEQ. CDR3 length: 15 residues. CDR3 loop: CASSQEVAGDYEQYF. The DNA of the CDR3 is TGTGCCAGCAGCCAAGAAGTGGCGGGAGACTACGAGCAGTACTTC.

V gene TRBV29-1 combines with J gene TRBJ2-7; D possibly corresponds to TRBD1 (5 bases). Germline assignment: CDR1 SQVTM and CDR2 ANQGSEA. The CDR3 has 13 residues. The V end was cut by 6 bases, the J end by 0 bases, with 12 bases between. CDR3 residues: CSVRTHNSYEQYF. CDR3 bases: TGCAGCGTAAGGACACACAACTCCTACGAGCAGTACTTC.

V is TRBV7-9 and J is TRBJ2-1, with a possible D match to TRBD2 (5 bases). This CDR3 region has 15 residues. The V end was cut by 5 bases, the J end by 2 bases, with 13 bases between. Germline-derived CDR1 and CDR2 are SEHNR and FQNEAQ (reference sequence). CDR3 coding DNA: TGTGCCAGCAGCAATAGCGAGGAAACCTACAATGAGCAGTTCTTC. Its translation: CASSNSEETYNEQFF.

The gene calls are TRBV30 and TRBJ2-5; D is ambiguous. Germline values: CDR1 GTSNPN, CDR2 SVGIG (reference sequence). The CDR3 contains 13 residues. The V end was cut by 1 base, the J end by 5 bases, with 11 bases between. The CDR3 region has the DNA TGTGCCTGGAGTGGCCCTGCCGCGGAGACCCAGTACTTC. Translated: CAWSGPAAETQYF.

This clone showed up just once. V is TRBV3-1 (or the pseudogene TRBV3-2) and J is TRBJ2-7; tentative D call: TRBD2 (6 bases). From germline, CDR1 is LGHDT and CDR2 YNNKEL (reference sequence). V lost 1 base and J lost 0, with 19 bases in between. There are 18 residues in the CDR3. As DNA, the CDR3 is TGTGCCAGCAGCCAAGGATTGAGGGGAGGCAGGAGCTCCTACGAGCAGTACTTC. It yields the protein CASSQGLRGGRSSYEQYF.

The rearrangement links TRBV18 to TRBJ2-7; 8 nucleotides match TRBD2. J gave up 5 bases and V 3 bases, and 9 bases lay outside the gene matches. The V gene's germline CDR1 is KGHSH and CDR2 LQKENI. This CDR3 comprises 15 residues. CDR3 sequence reads: CASSPLSGSIDEQYF. For the CDR3, the DNA is TGTGCCAGCTCACCTTTAAGCGGGAGTATAGACGAGCAGTACTTC.

The chain combines TRBV29-1 with TRBJ1-1; 7 nucleotides line up with TRBD1. V dropped 6 bases and J dropped 3; count of bases not matched to a gene: 13. This CDR3 spans 15 amino acids. Per the germline V gene, CDR1 is SQVTM and CDR2 is ANQGSEA. CDR3 nucleotides: TGCAGCGTCGGGACAACCGTCAGGGGGTACACTGAAGCTTTCTTT. Translation: CSVGTTVRGYTEAFF. Full variable domain (remainder filled in from reference TRBV29-1 and TRBJ1-1): SAVISQKPSRDICQRGTSLTIQCQVDSQVTMMFWYRQQPGQSLTLIATANQGSEATYESGFVIDKFPISRPNLTFSTLTVSNMSPEDSSIYLCSVGTTVRGYTEAFFGQGTRLTVV.